This TCR beta chain was identified in a study of monozygotic twins with cystic fibrosis. Across the whole study: Library input was around 3.2 micrograms of fragmented DNA, with about 15 PCR cycles. Study-wide results and limits: V usage most resembled the co-twin in 13 of 16 pairs. Clonality was generally low (median approximately 0.009), higher in the most severe patients.

Data came from immunoSEQ multiplex PCR; TCRdb stores just in-frame clones and leaves some out. This sample has about 23,000 clones, with about 97% found just once. The CDR3 loop spans 11 amino acids. The V gene's germline CDR1 is SGHTA and CDR2 FQGNSA. Deletions cut 3 bases from V and 7 bases from J, with 6 bases between. As regards this clone: Its antigen remains unknown.

The source is a girl aged 10 to 17 with cystic fibrosis. Source material: blood. The chain employs TRBV7-2 and TRBJ1-2, with TRBD1 as a possible D gene (5 bases). CDR3 protein: CASSFGAGYTF. The DNA for the CDR3 is TGTGCCAGCAGCTTCGGGGCTGGCTACACCTTC.